This T cell receptor beta chain was sequenced for a study of human T cells and chemical hapten exposure. Study as a whole: Small pooled library volume differences chiefly drove per-sample TCR yield variation.

Time point described: patch test 2, 6 weeks after DPC sensitization. Treatment: therapeutic diphenylcyclopropenone sensitization with weekly scalp DPC. A note on this clonotype: The target antigen is unknown.

General study results and limits: Following DPC sensitization, TCRs present above 1 in 1000 frequency showed no change. Given that the donors had alopecia, their immune response may differ from that seen in healthy people.

The CDR3 runs 13 residues. J was trimmed by 7 bases and V by 6 bases; bases with no gene match: 3. In the source study's methods: Sequenced samples showed a median of 95,638 TCRs each, with counts running from 23,224 to 690,600. A single record per CDR3 protein comes from TCRdb applying MiXCR to the RACE reads. TCRdb, rather than the study authors, made the V and J calls. The table includes a few hundred thousand distinct CDR3 sequences, over 6% detected once. The chain couples TRBV12-3 or TRBV12-4 to TRBJ2-4; 10 bases map to TRBD1. The sequence was obtained from a woman in her late teens or twenties with alopecia areata. Some clones in this sample may be carry-over from other donors' samples. Specimen: whole blood, collected in connection with sensitization to the hapten diphenylcyclopropenone (DPC). The CDR3 nucleotides read TGTGCCAGCAGAGGGACAGGGGAGAACATTCAGTACTTC. Encoded protein: CASRGTGENIQYF.